A single sample gave rise to the 8 T cell receptor beta chains below, sequenced in a study of cytomegalovirus exposure and HLA in healthy donors (dated by TCRdb to the late 2010s). Library construction relied on the immunoSEQ multiplex PCR assay. For the multiplex PCR, a mixture combining 60 forward primers for TCR Vbeta segments and 13 reverse primers for TCR Jbeta segments was used. Here the immuneACCESS table is served through TCRdb, limited to in-frame sequences with V and J called. Missing clones are a known gap in these copies; in checked studies unresolved V genes cover under half, and the rest lacks a known reason. This sample comprises around 130,000 clones, over 60% of them detected only once. The ten biggest clones cover 4.5% to 6% of the sample. Sequencing was carried out using PBMCs. The receptors derive from a man aged 18 to 30 in good health and CMV-seropositive.

The V and J genes are TRBV27 and TRBJ1-5; unclear D gene. CDR1 is MNHEY, CDR2 SMNVEV, per germline (reference sequence). The CDR3 has 14 amino acids. Trimming took 6 bases from V and 5 from J, leaving 14 bases between them. CDR3 in amino acids: CASSLIIGDQPQHF. In DNA, the CDR3 is TGTGCCAGCAGCCTTATAATCGGAGATCAGCCCCAGCATTTT.

Regarding this clone: A junction boundary mismatches the germline segment, possibly from a read error. The CDR3 coding sequence is TGTGCCAGCAGTCTAGGACAGACCTCTGGGGCCAACGGCCTGACTTTC. Its translation is CASSLGQTSGANGLTF. This chain connects TRBV9 to TRBJ2-6; possible D gene TRBD1, 6 bases. The CDR3 totals 16 residues. Per germline, CDR1 SGDLS and CDR2 YYNGEE.

The V gene is TRBV7-2, the J gene TRBJ1-5; TRBD1 might be the D (5 bases). Between the trimmed V and J ends, which lost 4 bases and 7 bases, there was a span of 8 bases. The CDR3 length is 12 residues. Germline CDR1 and CDR2: SGHTA and FQGNSA. For the CDR3, the DNA is TGTGCCAGCAGCTGGGGGGGGCAGCCCCAGCATTTT. Protein: CASSWGGQPQHF.

This sequence joins TRBV4-1 and TRBJ2-5; D remains unclear. The assigned J gene may be wrong: the sequence end matches TRBJ2-7 better. The CDR3 spans 15 residues. Germline CDR1 MGHRA, CDR2 YSYEKL. The CDR3 reads CASSQAGLSTYEQYF. The CDR3 nucleotides are TGCGCCAGCAGCCAAGCGGGTCTTTCTACCTACGAGCAGTACTTC.

V is TRBV6-6 and J is TRBJ1-1; 7 bases map to TRBD1. The CDR3 contains 12 residues. Germline values: CDR1 MNHNY, CDR2 SVGAGI (reference sequence). V lost 8 bases to trimming and J lost 2 bases; unmatched junction nucleotides: 2. Here the CDR3 reads CASDRANTEAFF. The CDR3 DNA reads as TGTGCCAGCGACAGGGCCAACACTGAAGCTTTCTTT.

V and J are TRBV19 and TRBJ1-5; TRBD1 is a possible D gene (6 bases). This CDR3 comprises 15 residues. The V and J ends lost 3 bases and 3 bases respectively, with 12 bases between them. From germline, CDR1 is LNHDA and CDR2 SQIVND (reference sequence). CDR3 protein: CASSIVGGPNQPQHF. The DNA for the CDR3 is TGTGCCAGTAGTATTGTAGGGGGACCCAATCAGCCCCAGCATTTT.

The chain recombines TRBV7-3 with TRBJ1-1; D is unclear. The CDR3 sequence is 13 residues long. CDR1 is SGHTA and CDR2 is FQGTGA in the germline V gene. Trimming took 5 bases from V and 0 from J, leaving 7 bases between them. The chain's CDR3 is CASSRLLNTEAFF. The CDR3 region has the DNA TGTGCCAGCAGCCGACTGTTGAACACTGAAGCTTTCTTT.

This clone was detected a few times. The chain couples TRBV6-1 to TRBJ2-1, with a weak D call TRBD2 (5 bases). V lost 1 base, J lost 7 bases, and 14 bases lay in between. The germline CDR1 and CDR2 sequences are MNHNS and SASEGT. CDR3 size: 15 residues. CDR3 nucleotides: TGTGCCAGCAGTGAAGAAGGGCTAGCAGGTAATGAGCAGTTCTTC. It is translated as CASSEEGLAGNEQFF.